This T cell receptor beta chain was observed in a study of cytomegalovirus exposure and HLA in healthy donors. Vbeta (60) and Jbeta (13) primers were used in the PCR. Measured with immunoSEQ multiplex PCR; TCRdb has only the in-frame clones, and not every one. The sample consists of some 200,000 clones, 60% to 85% of them appearing once. Per germline, CDR1 PRHDT and CDR2 FYEKMQ (reference sequence). V was trimmed by 1 base and J by 7 bases, leaving 16 bases between them. The CDR3 has 15 amino acids. The chain is built from TRBV13 and TRBJ1-2, with D perhaps TRBD1 (5 bases). Sequences were obtained from PBMCs. The TCR originated in a man in his forties or fifties in good health and CMV-seronegative. The CDR3 spells CASSLAGERRGGYTF. CDR3 nucleotide sequence: TGTGCCAGCAGCTTAGCGGGGGAAAGGAGAGGTGGCTACACCTTC.